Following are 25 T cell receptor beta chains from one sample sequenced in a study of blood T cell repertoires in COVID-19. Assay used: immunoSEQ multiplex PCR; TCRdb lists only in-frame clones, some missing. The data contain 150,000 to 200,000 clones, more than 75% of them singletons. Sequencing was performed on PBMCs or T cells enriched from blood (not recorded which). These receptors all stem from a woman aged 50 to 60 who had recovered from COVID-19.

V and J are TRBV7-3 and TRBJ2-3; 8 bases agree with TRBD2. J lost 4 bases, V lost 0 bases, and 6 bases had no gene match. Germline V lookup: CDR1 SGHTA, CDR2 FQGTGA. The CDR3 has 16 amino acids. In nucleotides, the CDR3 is TGTGCCAGCAGCTTAACGTCCAGCGGGAGTCCAGATACGCAGTATTTT. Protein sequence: CASSLTSSGSPDTQYF. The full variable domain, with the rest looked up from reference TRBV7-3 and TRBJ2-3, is GAGVSQTPSNKVTEKGKYVELRCDPISGHTALYWYRQSLGQGPEFLIYFQGTGAADDSGLPNDRFFAVRPEGSVSTLKIQRTERGDSAVYLCASSLTSSGSPDTQYFGPGTRLTVL.

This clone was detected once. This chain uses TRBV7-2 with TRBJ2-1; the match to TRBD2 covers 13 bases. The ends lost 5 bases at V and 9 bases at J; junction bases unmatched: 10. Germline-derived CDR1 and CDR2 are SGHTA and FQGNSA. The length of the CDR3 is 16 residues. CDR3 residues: CASSPAGTSGNGEQFF. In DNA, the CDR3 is TGTGCCAGCAGCCCTGCCGGGACTAGCGGGAATGGTGAGCAGTTCTTC.

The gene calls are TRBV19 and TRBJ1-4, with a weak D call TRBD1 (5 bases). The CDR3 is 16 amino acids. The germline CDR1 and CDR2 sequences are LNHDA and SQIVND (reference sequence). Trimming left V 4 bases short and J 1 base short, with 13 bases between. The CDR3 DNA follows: TGTGCCAGTAGTAGGACCCCCCAGGGAACTAATGAAAAACTGTTTTTT. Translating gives CASSRTPQGTNEKLFF.

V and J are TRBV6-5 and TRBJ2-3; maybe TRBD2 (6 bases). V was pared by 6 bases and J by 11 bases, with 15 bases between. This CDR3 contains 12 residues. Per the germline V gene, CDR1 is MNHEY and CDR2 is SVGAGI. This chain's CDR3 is CASRTQRVEQYF. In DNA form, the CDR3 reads TGTGCCAGCAGAACCCAGCGGGTCGAGCAGTATTTT.

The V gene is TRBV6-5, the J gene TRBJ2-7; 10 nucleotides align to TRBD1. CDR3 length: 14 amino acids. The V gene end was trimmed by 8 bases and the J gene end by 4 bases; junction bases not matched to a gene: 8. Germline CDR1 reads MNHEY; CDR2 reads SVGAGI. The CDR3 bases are TGTGCCAGCCAGAGTGGACAGGGGGGTTACGAGCAGTACTTC. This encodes CASQSGQGGYEQYF.

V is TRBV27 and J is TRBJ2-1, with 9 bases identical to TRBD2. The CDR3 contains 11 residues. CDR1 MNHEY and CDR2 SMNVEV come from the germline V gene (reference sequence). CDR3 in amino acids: CLAGAYNEQFF. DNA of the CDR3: TGTTTAGCGGGAGCCTACAATGAGCAGTTCTTC.

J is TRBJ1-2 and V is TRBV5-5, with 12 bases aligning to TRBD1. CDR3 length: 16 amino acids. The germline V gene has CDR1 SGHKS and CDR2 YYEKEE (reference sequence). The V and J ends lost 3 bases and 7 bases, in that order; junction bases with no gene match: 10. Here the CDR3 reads CASSSFGTGGAGGYTF. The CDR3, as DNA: TGTGCCAGCAGCTCCTTCGGGACAGGGGGCGCGGGTGGCTACACCTTC.

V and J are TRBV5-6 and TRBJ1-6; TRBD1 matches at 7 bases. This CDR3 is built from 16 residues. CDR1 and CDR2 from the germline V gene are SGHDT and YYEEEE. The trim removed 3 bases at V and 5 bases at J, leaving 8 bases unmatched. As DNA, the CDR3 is TGTGCCAGCAGCTCGGGACAGTTAATCGATAATTCACCCCTCCACTTT. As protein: CASSSGQLIDNSPLHF.

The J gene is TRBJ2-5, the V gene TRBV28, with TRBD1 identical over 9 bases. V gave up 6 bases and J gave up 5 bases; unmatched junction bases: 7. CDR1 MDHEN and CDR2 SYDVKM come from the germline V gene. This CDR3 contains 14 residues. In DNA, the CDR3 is TGTGCCAGCAGCCCAACAGGGGGCCTGGAGACCCAGTACTTC. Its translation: CASSPTGGLETQYF. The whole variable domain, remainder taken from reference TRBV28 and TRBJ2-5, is DVKVTQSSRYLVKRTGEKVFLECVQDMDHENMFWYRQDPGLGLRLIYFSYDVKMKEKGDIPEGYSVSREKKERFSLILESASTNQTSMYLCASSPTGGLETQYFGPGTRLLVL.

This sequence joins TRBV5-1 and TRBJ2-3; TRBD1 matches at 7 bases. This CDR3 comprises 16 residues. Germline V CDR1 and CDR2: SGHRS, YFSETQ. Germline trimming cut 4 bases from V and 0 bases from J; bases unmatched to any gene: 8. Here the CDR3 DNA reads TGCGCCAGCAGCATGGGGACAGACTCTAGCACAGATACGCAGTATTTT. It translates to CASSMGTDSSTDTQYF.

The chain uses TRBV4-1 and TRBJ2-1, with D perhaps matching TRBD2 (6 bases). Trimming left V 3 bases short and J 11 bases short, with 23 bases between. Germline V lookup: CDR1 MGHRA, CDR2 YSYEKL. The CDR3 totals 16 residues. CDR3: CASSHSGEGLAGKQFF. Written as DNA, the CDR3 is TGCGCCAGCAGCCATTCAGGAGAGGGCCTCGCGGGAAAGCAGTTCTTC.

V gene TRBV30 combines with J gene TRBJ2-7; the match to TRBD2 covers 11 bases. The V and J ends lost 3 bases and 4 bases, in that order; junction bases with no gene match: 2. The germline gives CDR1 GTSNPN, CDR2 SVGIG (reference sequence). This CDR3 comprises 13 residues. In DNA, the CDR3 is TGTGCCTGGAGACTAGCGGGGGCTTACGAGCAGTACTTC. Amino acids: CAWRLAGAYEQYF.

CDR3 coding DNA: TGCAGCGTTCATACTAGGGAGGTAAACACTGAAGCTTTCTTT. It yields the protein CSVHTREVNTEAFF. The chain combines TRBV29-1 with TRBJ1-1; D remains ambiguous. The ends were cut back, 5 bases at V and 2 bases at J, with 15 bases in the middle. The CDR3 extends over 14 amino acids. The germline V gene encodes CDR1 SQVTM and CDR2 ANQGSEA.

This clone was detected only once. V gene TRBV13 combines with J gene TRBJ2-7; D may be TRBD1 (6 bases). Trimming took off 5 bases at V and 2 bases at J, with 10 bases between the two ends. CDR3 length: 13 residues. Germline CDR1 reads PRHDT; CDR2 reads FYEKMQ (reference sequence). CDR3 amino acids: CASSQRDTYEQYF. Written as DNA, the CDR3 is TGTGCCAGCAGCCAACGGGACACCTACGAGCAGTACTTC.

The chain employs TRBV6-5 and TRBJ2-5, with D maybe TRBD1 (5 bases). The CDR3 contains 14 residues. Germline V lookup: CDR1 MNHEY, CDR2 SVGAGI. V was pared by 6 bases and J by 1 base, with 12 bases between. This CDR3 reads CASSLDTGQETQYF. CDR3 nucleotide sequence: TGTGCCAGCAGCTTAGACACAGGCCAAGAGACCCAGTACTTC.

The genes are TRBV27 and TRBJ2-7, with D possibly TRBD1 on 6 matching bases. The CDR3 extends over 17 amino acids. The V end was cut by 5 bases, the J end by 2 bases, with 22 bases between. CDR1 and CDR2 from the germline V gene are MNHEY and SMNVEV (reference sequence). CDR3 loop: CASSATQGFRIPYEQYF. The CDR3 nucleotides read TGTGCCAGCAGTGCGACCCAGGGGTTTAGGATTCCCTACGAGCAGTACTTC.

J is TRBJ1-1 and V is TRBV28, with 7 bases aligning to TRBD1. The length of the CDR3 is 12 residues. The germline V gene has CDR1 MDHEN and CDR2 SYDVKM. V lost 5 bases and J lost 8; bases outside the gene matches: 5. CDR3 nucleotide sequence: TGTGCCAGCAGTCCCTGGACAGGAGAAGCTTTCTTT. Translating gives CASSPWTGEAFF.

The CDR3 reads CASSLGQGLGYTF. The DNA of the CDR3 is TGTGCCAGCAGTCTGGGACAGGGTCTTGGCTACACCTTC. The rearrangement uses TRBV6-2 or TRBV6-3 and TRBJ1-2, with TRBD1 identical over 9 bases. The CDR3 has 13 amino acids. V lost 5 bases and J lost 7; bases outside the gene matches: 5. Per germline, CDR1 MNHEY and CDR2 SVGEGT.

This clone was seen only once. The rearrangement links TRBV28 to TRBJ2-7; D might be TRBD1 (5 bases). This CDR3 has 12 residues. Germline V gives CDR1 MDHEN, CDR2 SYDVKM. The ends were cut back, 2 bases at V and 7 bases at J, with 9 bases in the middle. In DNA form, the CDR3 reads TGTGCCAGCAGTTTACAGGGTGGAGAGCAGTACTTC. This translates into CASSLQGGEQYF.

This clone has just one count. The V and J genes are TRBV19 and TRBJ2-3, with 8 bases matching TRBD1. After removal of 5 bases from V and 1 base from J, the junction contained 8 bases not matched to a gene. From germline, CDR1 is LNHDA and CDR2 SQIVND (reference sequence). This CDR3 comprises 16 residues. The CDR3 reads CASSASTGVGTDTQYF. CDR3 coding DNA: TGTGCCAGTAGTGCCTCGACAGGGGTGGGCACAGATACGCAGTATTTT.

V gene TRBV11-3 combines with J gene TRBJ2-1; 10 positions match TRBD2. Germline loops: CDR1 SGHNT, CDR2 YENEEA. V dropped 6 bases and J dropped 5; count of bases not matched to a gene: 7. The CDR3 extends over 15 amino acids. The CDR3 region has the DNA TGTGCCAGCAGTCGGACTAGCGGAGGAGACAATGAGCAGTTCTTC. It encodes CASSRTSGGDNEQFF.

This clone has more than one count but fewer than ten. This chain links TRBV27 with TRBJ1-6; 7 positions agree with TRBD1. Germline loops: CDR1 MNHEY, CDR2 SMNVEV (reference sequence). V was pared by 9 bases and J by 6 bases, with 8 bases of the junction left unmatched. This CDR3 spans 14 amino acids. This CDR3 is CASSKGAGNSPLHF. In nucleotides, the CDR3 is TGTGCCAGTAGTAAGGGGGCTGGTAATTCACCCCTCCACTTT.

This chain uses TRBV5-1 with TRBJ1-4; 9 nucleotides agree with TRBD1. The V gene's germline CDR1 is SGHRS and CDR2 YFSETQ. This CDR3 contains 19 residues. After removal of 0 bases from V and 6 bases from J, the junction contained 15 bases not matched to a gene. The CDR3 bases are TGCGCCAGCAGCTTGGGGGGACAGGGCCAAAGCAGCTTAGATGAAAAACTGTTTTTT. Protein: CASSLGGQGQSSLDEKLFF.

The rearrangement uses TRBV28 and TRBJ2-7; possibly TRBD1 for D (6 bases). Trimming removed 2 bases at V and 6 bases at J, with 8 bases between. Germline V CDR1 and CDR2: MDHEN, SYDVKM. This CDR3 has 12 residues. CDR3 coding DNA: TGTGCCAGCAGTTTACAGGGGAGCGAGCAGTACTTC. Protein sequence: CASSLQGSEQYF.

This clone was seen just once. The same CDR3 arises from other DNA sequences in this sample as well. CDR3 residues: CASSLVGTYNEQFF. For the CDR3, the DNA is TGTGCCAGCAGCTTAGTCGGGACCTACAATGAGCAGTTCTTC. The V gene is TRBV7-2, the J gene TRBJ2-1; a possible D gene is TRBD2 (5 bases). The CDR3 runs to 14 residues. Trimming took 1 base from V and 2 from J, leaving 6 bases between them. Germline assignment: CDR1 SGHTA and CDR2 FQGNSA.